This is a list of T cell receptor beta chains from one sample in a study of T cells in Graves' hyperthyroidism and ophthalmopathy. A single record per CDR3 protein comes from TCRdb applying MiXCR to the multiplex PCR reads. Of roughly 200,000 distinct CDR3 sequences listed, about 17% are singletons. The sequencing input was blood. Source of these receptors: a middle-aged man with Graves' hyperthyroidism. Both conserved end residues are part of each CDR3. Clone size is shown for a subset of rows, as once, few, many or a class of expanded clone.

j_gene	v_gene	abundance	len	CDR3aa
TRBJ2-1	TRBV5-1	.	14	CASSGREGSNEQFF
TRBJ2-6	TRBV27	many	15	CASSLMVSGANVLTF
TRBJ2-1	TRBV29-1	many	17	CSVEGISGGPPSNEQFF
TRBJ1-6	TRBV5-5	.	15	CASSLVTATGSPLHF
TRBJ2-5	TRBV6-1	few	15	CASSEGSTGKETQYF
TRBJ1-6	TRBV6-1	few	15	CASSRDRLYNSPLHF
TRBJ2-1	TRBV7-6	many	15	CASSSGLAGLGEQFF
TRBJ2-1	TRBV4-3	few	11	CASSQKDEQFF
TRBJ1-3	TRBV10-2	few	18	CASRGTEGQGLPGNTIYF
TRBJ2-7	TRBV12-3/TRBV12-4	.	14	CASSFTAGGYEQYF
TRBJ1-2	TRBV7-2	many	14	CASSSRDRGRGYTF
TRBJ2-2	TRBV7-3	.	14	CASSRLAGPGELFF
TRBJ2-3	TRBV7-9	many	12	CASSYTSDTQYF
TRBJ2-4	TRBV6-1	many	14	CAVAGGPAKNIQYF
TRBJ1-2	TRBV7-2	.	15	CASSLRWGQGYGYTF
TRBJ2-3	TRBV7-3	few	17	CASSRLAGGRGGDTQYF